Below are 5 T cell receptor beta chains sequenced from a single sample in a study of shared clonotypes between healthy human individuals. The protocol was immunoSEQ multiplex PCR, while the TCRdb copy is restricted to in-frame clones and leaves out a portion. The table shows around 990,000 clones, with about 80% occurring only once. Sequencing input: memory CD4+ T cells from PBMCs. Subset meaning: CD45RA-negative fraction. The receptors stem from a man between 18 and 35 years old in good health. Some clones in this sample may be carry-over from other donors' samples.

This clone was counted only a few times. V and J are TRBV7-9 and TRBJ1-4; TRBD1 matches at 7 bases. Germline lookup yields CDR1 SEHNR and CDR2 FQNEAQ (reference sequence). Trimming removed 1 base from V and 7 bases from J; junction bases left unmatched: 9. This CDR3 has 16 amino acids. The CDR3 DNA sequence: TGTGCCAGCAGCTTAGGCCGACAGGGTGAGGCTGAAAAACTGTTTTTT. Its translation: CASSLGRQGEAEKLFF.

Note on this clone: Relative to the germline gene, one junction end is altered; a read error may explain this. The chain recombines TRBV9 with TRBJ2-1; 9 bases are a match to TRBD2. The CDR3 has 16 amino acids. Germline V gene data show CDR1 as SGDLS and CDR2 as YYNGEE. The DNA of the CDR3 is TGTGCCAGCAGCTCCTGGGTGTCTAGCGGGGCCAATAAGCAGTTCTTC. It translates to CASSSWVSSGANKQFF.

The chain couples TRBV2 to TRBJ2-5; 7 bases match TRBD1. The germline V gene encodes CDR1 SNHLY and CDR2 FYNNEI. Trimming at V came to 8 bases and at J to 5 bases, leaving 5 bases not matched to a gene. There are 12 residues in the CDR3. CDR3: CASVRQGETQYF. The CDR3, as DNA: TGTGCCAGCGTCCGACAGGGTGAGACCCAGTACTTC.

V gene TRBV7-9 combines with J gene TRBJ1-2; D is perhaps TRBD1 (5 bases). The V gene lost 7 bases and the J gene lost 6 bases, with 15 bases spanning the gap. CDR1 and CDR2 from the germline V gene are SEHNR and FQNEAQ (reference sequence). CDR3 size: 13 residues. The CDR3 loop reads CASTLPGRDGYTF. The DNA of the CDR3 is TGTGCCAGCACCCTCCCAGGGAGGGATGGCTACACCTTC.

The V call is TRBV7-9, the J call TRBJ2-1, with 10 bases aligning to TRBD1. CDR1 and CDR2 from the germline V gene are SEHNR and FQNEAQ (reference sequence). Trimming cost V 5 bases and J 13 bases; bases outside gene matches: 5. This CDR3 region has 12 residues. Written as DNA, the CDR3 is TGTGCCAGCAGCCCCCGGGACAGGGGTCAGTTCTTC. Its protein is CASSPRDRGQFF.